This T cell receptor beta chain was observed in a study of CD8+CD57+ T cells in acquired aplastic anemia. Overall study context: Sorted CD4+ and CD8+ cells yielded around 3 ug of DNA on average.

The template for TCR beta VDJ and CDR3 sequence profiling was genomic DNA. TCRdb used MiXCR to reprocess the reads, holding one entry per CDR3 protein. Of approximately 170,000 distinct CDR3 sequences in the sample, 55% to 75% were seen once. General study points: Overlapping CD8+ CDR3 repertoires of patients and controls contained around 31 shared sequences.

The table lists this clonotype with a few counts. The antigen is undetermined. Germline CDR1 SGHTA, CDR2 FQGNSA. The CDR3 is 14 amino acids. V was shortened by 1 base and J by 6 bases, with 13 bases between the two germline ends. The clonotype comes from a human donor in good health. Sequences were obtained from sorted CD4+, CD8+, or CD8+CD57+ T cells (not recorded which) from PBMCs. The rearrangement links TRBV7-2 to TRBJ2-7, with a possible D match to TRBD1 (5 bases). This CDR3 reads CASSLDGAVGEQYF. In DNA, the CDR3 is TGTGCCAGCAGCTTAGATGGGGCCGTGGGCGAGCAGTACTTC. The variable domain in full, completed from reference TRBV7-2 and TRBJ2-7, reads GAGVSQSPSNKVTEKGKDVELRCDPISGHTALYWYRQSLGQGLEFLIYFQGNSAPDKSGLPSDRFSAERTGGSVSTLTIQRTQQEDSAVYLCASSLDGAVGEQYFGPGTRLTVT.